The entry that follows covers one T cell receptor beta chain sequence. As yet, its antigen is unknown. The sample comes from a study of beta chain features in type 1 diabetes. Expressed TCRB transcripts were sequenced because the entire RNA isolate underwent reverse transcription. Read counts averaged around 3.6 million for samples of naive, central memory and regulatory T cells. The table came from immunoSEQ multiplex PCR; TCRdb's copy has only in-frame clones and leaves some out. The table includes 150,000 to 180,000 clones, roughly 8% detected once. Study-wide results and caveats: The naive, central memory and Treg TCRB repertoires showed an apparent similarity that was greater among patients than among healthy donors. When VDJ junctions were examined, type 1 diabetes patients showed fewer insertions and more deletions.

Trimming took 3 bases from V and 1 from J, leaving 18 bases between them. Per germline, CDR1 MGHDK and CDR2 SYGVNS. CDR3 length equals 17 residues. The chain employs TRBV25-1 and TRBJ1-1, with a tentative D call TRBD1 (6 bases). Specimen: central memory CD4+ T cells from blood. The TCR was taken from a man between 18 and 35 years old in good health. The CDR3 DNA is TGTGCCAGCAGTGATAGGGCAGGGGTTCTTGCGAACACTGAAGCTTTCTTT. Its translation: CASSDRAGVLANTEAFF.